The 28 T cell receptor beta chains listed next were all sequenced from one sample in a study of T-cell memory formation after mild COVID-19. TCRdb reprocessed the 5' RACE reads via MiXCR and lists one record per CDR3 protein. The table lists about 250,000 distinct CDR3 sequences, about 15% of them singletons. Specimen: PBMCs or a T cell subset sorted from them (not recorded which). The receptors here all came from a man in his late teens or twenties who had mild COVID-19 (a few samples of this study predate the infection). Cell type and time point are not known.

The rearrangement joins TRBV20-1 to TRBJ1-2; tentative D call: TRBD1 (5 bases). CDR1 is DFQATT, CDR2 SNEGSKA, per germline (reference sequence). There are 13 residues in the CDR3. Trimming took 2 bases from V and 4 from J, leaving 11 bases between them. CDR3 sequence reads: CSARQQETYGYTF. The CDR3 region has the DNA TGCAGTGCTAGACAACAGGAAACCTATGGCTACACCTTC.

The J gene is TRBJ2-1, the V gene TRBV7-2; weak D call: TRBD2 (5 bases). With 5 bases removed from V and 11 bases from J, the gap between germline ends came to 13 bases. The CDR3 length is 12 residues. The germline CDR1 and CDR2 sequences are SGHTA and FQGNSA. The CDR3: CASSRREFQQFF. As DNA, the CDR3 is TGTGCCAGCAGCCGCCGGGAATTTCAGCAGTTCTTC.

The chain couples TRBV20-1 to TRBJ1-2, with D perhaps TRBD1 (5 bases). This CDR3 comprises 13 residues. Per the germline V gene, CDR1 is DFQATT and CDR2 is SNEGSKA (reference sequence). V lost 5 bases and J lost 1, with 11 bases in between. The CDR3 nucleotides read TGCAGTGCTCCCCAGGACATTAACTATGGCTACACCTTC. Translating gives CSAPQDINYGYTF.

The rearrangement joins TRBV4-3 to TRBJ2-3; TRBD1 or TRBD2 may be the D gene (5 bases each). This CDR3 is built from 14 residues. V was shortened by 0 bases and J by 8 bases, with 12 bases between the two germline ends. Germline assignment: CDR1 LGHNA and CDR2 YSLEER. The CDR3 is CASSQDTAGTTQYF. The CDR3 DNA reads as TGCGCCAGCAGCCAAGATACAGCAGGGACTACGCAGTATTTT.

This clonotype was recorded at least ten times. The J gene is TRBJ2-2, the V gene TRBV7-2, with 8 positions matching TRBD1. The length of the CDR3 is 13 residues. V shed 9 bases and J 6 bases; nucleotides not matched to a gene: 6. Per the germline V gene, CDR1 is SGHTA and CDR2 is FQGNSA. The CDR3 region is CASMGQVAGELFF. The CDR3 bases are TGTGCCAGTATGGGACAGGTAGCCGGGGAGCTGTTTTTT.

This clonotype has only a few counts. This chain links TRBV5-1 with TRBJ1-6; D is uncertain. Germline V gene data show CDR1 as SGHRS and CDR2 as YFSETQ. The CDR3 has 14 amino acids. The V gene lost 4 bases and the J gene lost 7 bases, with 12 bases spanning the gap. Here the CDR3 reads CASSGEARNSPLHF. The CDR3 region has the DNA TGCGCCAGCAGCGGGGAGGCACGGAATTCACCCCTCCACTTT.

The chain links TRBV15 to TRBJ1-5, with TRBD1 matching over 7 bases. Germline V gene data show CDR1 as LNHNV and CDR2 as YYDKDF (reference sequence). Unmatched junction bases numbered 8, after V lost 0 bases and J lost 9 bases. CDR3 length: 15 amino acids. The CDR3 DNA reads TGTGCCACCAGCAGAGAGGCAGGGGGGCATACGCCCCAGCATTTT. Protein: CATSREAGGHTPQHF.

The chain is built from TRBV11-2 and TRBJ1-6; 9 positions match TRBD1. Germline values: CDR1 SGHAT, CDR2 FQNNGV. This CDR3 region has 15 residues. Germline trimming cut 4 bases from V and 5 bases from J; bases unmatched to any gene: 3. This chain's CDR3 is CASSSQGADNSPLHF. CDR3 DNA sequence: TGTGCCAGCAGCTCACAGGGGGCGGATAATTCACCCCTCCACTTT.

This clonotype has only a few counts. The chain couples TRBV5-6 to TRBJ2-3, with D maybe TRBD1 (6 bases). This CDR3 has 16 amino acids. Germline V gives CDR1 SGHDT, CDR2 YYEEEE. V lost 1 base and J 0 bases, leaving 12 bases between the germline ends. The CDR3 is CASSLSLRGSTDTQYF. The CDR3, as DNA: TGTGCCAGCAGCTTGTCCCTCAGGGGAAGCACAGATACGCAGTATTTT. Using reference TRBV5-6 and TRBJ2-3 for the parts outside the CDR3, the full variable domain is DAGVTQSPTHLIKTRGQQVTLRCSPKSGHDTVSWYQQALGQGPQFIFQYYEEEERQRGNFPDRFSGHQFPNYSSELNVNALLLGDSALYLCASSLSLRGSTDTQYFGPGTRLTVL.

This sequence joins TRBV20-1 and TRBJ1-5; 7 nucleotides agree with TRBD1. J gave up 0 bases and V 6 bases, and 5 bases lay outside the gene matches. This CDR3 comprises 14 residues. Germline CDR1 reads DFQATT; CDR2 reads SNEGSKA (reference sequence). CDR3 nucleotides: TGCAGTGCGCAGGGACAGCTTAGCAATCAGCCCCAGCATTTT. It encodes CSAQGQLSNQPQHF.

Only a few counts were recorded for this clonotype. The CDR3 coding sequence is TGTGCCAGCAGCTATGGAGGGCCGGGGGGTAACTATGGCTACACCTTC. This codes for CASSYGGPGGNYGYTF. The rearrangement links TRBV7-9 to TRBJ1-2; tentative D call: TRBD1 (5 bases). Trimming removed 4 bases from V and 1 base from J, with 16 bases in between. Germline-derived CDR1 and CDR2 are SEHNR and FQNEAQ (reference sequence). This CDR3 contains 16 residues.

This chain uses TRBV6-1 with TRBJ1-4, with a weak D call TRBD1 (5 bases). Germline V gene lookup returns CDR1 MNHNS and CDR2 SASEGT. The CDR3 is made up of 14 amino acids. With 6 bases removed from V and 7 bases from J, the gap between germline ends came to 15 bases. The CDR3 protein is CASRRTRPGEKLFF. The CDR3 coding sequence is TGTGCCAGCAGGAGGACAAGGCCGGGTGAAAAACTGTTTTTT.

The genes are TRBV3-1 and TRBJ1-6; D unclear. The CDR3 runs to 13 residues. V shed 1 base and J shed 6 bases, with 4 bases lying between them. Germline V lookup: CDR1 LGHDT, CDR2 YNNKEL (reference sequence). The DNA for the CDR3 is TGTGCCAGCAGCCAAGGCCTTAATTCACCCCTCCACTTT. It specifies CASSQGLNSPLHF.

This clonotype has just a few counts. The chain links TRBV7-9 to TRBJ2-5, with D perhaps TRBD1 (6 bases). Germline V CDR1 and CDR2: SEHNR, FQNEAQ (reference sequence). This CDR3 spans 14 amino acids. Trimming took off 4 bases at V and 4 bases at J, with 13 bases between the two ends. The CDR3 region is CASSSNTGLETQYF. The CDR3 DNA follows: TGTGCCAGCAGCTCCAATACAGGGCTAGAGACCCAGTACTTC.

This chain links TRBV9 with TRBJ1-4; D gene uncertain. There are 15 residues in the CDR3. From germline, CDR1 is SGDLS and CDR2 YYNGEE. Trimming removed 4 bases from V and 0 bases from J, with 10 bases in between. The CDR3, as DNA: TGTGCCAGCAGCCCCTCAGTTGCAACTAATGAAAAACTGTTTTTT. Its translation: CASSPSVATNEKLFF.

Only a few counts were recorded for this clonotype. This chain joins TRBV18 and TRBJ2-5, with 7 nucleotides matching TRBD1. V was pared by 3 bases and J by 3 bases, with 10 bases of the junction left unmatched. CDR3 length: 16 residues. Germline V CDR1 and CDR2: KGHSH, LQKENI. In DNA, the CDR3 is TGTGCCAGCTCACCGCGAGCGACAGGGCAGAAAGAGACCCAGTACTTC. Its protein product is CASSPRATGQKETQYF.

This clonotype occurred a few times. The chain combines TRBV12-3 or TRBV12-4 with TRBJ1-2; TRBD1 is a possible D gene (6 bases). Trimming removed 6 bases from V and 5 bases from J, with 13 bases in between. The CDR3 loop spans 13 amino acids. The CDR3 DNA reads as TGTGCCAGCAGCCAAGGACAGCGTTATGGCTACACCTTC. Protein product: CASSQGQRYGYTF.

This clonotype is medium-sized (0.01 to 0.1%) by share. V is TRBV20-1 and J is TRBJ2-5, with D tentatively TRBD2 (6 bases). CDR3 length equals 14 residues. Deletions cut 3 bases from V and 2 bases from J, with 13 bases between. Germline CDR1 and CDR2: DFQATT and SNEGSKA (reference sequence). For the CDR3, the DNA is TGCAGTGCTAGGTCCGGGAGTCCACAAGAGACCCAGTACTTC. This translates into CSARSGSPQETQYF.

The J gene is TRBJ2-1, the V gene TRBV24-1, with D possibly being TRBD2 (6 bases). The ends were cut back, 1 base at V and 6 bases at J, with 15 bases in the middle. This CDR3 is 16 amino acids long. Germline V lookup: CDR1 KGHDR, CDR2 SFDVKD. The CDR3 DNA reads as TGTGCCACCAGTGATTTTCGGGGGTCCCCGGGCAATGAGCAGTTCTTC. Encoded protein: CATSDFRGSPGNEQFF.

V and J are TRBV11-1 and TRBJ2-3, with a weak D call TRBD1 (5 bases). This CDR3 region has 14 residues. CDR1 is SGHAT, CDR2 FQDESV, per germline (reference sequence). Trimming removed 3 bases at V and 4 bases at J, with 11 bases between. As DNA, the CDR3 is TGTGCCAGCAGCTTTCCAGGGAAATCAGATACGCAGTATTTT. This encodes CASSFPGKSDTQYF.

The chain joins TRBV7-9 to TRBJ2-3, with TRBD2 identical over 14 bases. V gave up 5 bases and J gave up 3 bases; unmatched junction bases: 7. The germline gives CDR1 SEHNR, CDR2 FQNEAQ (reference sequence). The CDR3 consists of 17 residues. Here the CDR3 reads CASSPSTSGGATDTQYF. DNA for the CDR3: TGTGCCAGCAGCCCTTCGACTAGCGGGGGGGCAACAGATACGCAGTATTTT. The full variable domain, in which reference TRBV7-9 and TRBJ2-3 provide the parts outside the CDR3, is DTGVSQNPRHKITKRGQNVTFRCDPISEHNRLYWYRQTLGQGPEFLTYFQNEAQLEKSRLLSDRFSAERPKGSFSTLEIQRTEQGDSAMYLCASSPSTSGGATDTQYFGPGTRLTVL.

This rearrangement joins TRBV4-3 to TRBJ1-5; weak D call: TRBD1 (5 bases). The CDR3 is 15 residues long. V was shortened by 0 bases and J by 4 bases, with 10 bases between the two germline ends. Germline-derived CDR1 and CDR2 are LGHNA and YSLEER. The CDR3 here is CASSQDFKGNQPQHF. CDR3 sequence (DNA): TGCGCCAGCAGCCAAGATTTTAAGGGGAATCAGCCCCAGCATTTT.

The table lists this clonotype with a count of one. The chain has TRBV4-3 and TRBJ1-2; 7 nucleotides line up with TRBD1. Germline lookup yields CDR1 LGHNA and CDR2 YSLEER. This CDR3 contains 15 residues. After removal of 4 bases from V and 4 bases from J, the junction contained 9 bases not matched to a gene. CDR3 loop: CASSREGGDGYGYTF. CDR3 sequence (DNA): TGCGCCAGCAGCCGCGAAGGGGGCGACGGCTATGGCTACACCTTC.

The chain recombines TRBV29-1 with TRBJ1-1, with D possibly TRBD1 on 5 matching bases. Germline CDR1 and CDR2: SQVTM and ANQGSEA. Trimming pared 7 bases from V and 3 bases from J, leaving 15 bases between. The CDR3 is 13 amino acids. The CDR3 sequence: CSAHWGGDTEAFF. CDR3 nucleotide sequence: TGCAGCGCCCATTGGGGGGGAGACACTGAAGCTTTCTTT.

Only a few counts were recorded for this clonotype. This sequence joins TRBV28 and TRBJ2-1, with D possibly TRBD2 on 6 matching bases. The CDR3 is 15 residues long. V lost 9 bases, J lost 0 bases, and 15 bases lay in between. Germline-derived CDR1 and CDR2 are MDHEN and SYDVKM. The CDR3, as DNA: TGTGCCAGTCGTACCGGGGGAGACTCCTACAATGAGCAGTTCTTC. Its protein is CASRTGGDSYNEQFF.

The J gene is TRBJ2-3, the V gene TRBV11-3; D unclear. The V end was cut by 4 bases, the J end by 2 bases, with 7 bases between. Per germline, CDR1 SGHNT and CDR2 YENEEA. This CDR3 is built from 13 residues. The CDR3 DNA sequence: TGTGCCAGCAGCTATGGCCTCACAGATACGCAGTATTTT. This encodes CASSYGLTDTQYF.

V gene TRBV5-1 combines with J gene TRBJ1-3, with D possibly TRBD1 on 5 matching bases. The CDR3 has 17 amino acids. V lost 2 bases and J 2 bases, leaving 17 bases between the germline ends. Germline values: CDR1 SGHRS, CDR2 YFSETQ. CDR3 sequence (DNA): TGCGCCAGCAGCTTCGGGGACGGCCAGCATCCTGGAAACACCATATATTTT. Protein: CASSFGDGQHPGNTIYF.

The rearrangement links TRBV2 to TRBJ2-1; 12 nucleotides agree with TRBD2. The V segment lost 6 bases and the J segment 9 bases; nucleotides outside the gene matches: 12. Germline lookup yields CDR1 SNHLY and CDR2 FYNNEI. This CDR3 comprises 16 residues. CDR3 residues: CASRAPSGGALGEQFF. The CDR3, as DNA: TGTGCCAGCAGAGCTCCTAGCGGGGGGGCTCTTGGTGAGCAGTTCTTC.